The rows below give T cell receptor beta chains drawn from one sample of a study of blood T cell repertoires in COVID-19. Libraries were prepared by immunoSEQ multiplex PCR; TCRdb keeps only in-frame clonotypes and omits some of them. The data contain about half a million clones, 80% to 90% of them singletons. The sample taken for sequencing was peripheral blood. The source of these receptors is a man aged 18 to 30 with COVID-19, enrolled during active disease. The CDR3 runs from the conserved cysteine through the conserved F or W. A D gene is named only where the DNA matches it firmly. Expanded clones are given a class, and other clones once, few, many or no size at all.

>.|TRBJ2-7|TRBV4-1|TRBD1
CASSQDRDRGIYEQYF
TGCGCCAGCAGCCAAGACCGGGACAGGGGTATCTACGAGCAGTACTTC
>.|TRBJ2-1|TRBV7-8|.
CASSLAGAAYNEQFF
TGTGCCAGCAGCTTAGCGGGAGCAGCCTACAATGAGCAGTTCTTC
>.|TRBJ1-6|TRBV6-5|TRBD1
CASSTGQGGSPLHF
TGTGCCAGCAGCACCGGACAGGGAGGATCACCCCTCCACTTT
>.|TRBJ2-1|TRBV7-2|TRBD1
CASSLGGQGSYNEQFF
TGTGCCAGCAGCTTAGGGGGACAGGGGAGCTACAATGAGCAGTTCTTC
>.|TRBJ1-5|TRBV5-8|.
CASSPQTAPIYYSNQPQHF
TGTGCCAGCAGCCCCCAGACAGCCCCGATTTACTATAGCAATCAGCCCCAGCATTTT
>.|TRBJ1-1|TRBV6-6|TRBD1
CASRNPGTGGYTEAFF
TGTGCCAGCAGGAACCCCGGGACAGGGGGGTACACTGAAGCTTTCTTT
>.|TRBJ1-5|TRBV2|TRBD1
CASSPGQGNQPQHF
TGTGCCAGCAGCCCGGGACAGGGCAATCAGCCCCAGCATTTT
>.|TRBJ1-5|TRBV14|TRBD1
CASSPQGGNQPQHF
TGTGCCAGCAGCCCACAGGGGGGGAATCAGCCCCAGCATTTT
>.|TRBJ2-1|TRBV2|TRBD2
CASSVGRAGNEQFF
TGTGCCAGCAGTGTCGGGAGGGCCGGGAATGAGCAGTTCTTC
>.|TRBJ2-5|TRBV7-8|TRBD1
CASSSAGGRRETQYF
TGTGCCAGCAGCTCAGCAGGGGGCCGTCGGGAGACCCAGTACTTC
>.|TRBJ2-7|TRBV28|.
CASRAAYEQYF
TGTGCCAGCAGGGCGGCGTACGAGCAGTACTTC
>few|TRBJ2-7|TRBV7-9|.
CASSPILGRVTYEQYF
TGTGCCAGCAGCCCCATTCTGGGCAGGGTAACCTACGAGCAGTACTTC
>.|TRBJ2-2|TRBV15|.
CATSRDRAIGELFF
TGTGCCACCAGCAGAGATCGCGCGATCGGGGAGCTGTTTTTT
>.|TRBJ2-5|TRBV3-1/TRBV3-2|.
CASSPPRAAPETQYF
TGTGCCAGCAGCCCCCCCAGGGCTGCTCCGGAGACCCAGTACTTC
>.|TRBJ1-4|TRBV5-4|.
CASSLGGDLGKLFF
TGTGCCAGCAGCTTGGGCGGGGACCTCGGAAAACTGTTTTTT
>.|TRBJ2-1|TRBV9|.
CASSSNPLGPSSYNEQFF
TGTGCCAGCAGCTCTAACCCATTGGGGCCGAGCTCCTACAATGAGCAGTTCTTC
>.|TRBJ2-7|TRBV7-2|TRBD2
CASSPLAGVYYEQYF
TGTGCCAGCAGTCCCCTAGCGGGGGTCTACTACGAGCAGTACTTC
>.|TRBJ1-1|TRBV5-5|.
CASSLAGTGEAFF
TGTGCCAGCAGCTTGGCTGGAACAGGTGAAGCTTTCTTT
>.|TRBJ2-1|TRBV5-1|TRBD2
CASNRNSGREGLGEQFF
TGCGCCAGCAATCGTAATAGCGGGAGGGAGGGTCTAGGTGAGCAGTTCTTC
>.|TRBJ2-7|TRBV6-5|.
CASRPTDGSYEQYF
TGTGCCAGCAGGCCGACAGATGGATCATACGAGCAGTACTTC
>.|TRBJ1-5|TRBV6-1|.
CASSGDPGLRNQPQHF
TGTGCCAGCAGTGGGGACCCGGGACTCCGCAATCAGCCCCAGCATTTT
>.|TRBJ2-2|TRBV6-5|.
CASSYSINYHTGELFF
TGTGCCAGCAGTTACTCGATAAACTACCACACCGGGGAGCTGTTTTTT
>.|TRBJ2-1|TRBV11-3|TRBD2
CASSLRVGTSKDEQFF
TGTGCCAGCAGTCTTCGGGTCGGGACTAGTAAGGATGAGCAGTTCTTC
>.|TRBJ2-3|TRBV3-1/TRBV3-2|.
CASSQGGVAADTQYF
TGTGCCAGCAGCCAAGGCGGGGTAGCCGCAGATACGCAGTATTTT
>.|TRBJ1-1|TRBV6-5|.
CASSYSADLNTEAFF
TGTGCCAGCAGTTACTCTGCGGATTTGAACACTGAAGCTTTCTTT
>once|TRBJ2-2|TRBV3-1/TRBV3-2|.
CASSTPAGTGELFF
TGTGCCAGCAGCACACCCGCAGGGACCGGGGAGCTGTTTTTT
>.|TRBJ2-1|TRBV19|.
CASSIVGSVYNEQFF
TGTGCCAGTAGTATCGTCGGGAGTGTCTACAATGAGCAGTTCTTC
>.|TRBJ2-3|TRBV29-1|TRBD2
CSVKGTSGTDTQYF
TGCAGCGTAAAAGGGACTAGCGGGACAGATACGCAGTATTTT
>.|TRBJ1-6|TRBV14|.
CASSRQVQSPLHF
TGTGCCAGCAGCCGGCAGGTCCAATCACCCCTCCACTTT
>.|TRBJ2-1|TRBV6-5|.
CASSVLSSYNEQFF
TGTGCCAGCAGCGTTTTGAGCTCCTACAATGAGCAGTTCTTC
>.|TRBJ2-1|TRBV5-1|.
CASSLLADSYNEQFF
TGCGCCAGCAGCTTGCTGGCGGATTCCTACAATGAGCAGTTCTTC
>.|TRBJ2-1|TRBV5-8|TRBD2
CASLTSGRNEQFF
TGTGCCAGTCTAACTAGCGGGAGAAATGAGCAGTTCTTC
>.|TRBJ2-1|TRBV9|.
CASSVEAGKELEQFF
TGTGCCAGCAGCGTAGAGGCAGGGAAAGAGCTTGAGCAGTTCTTC
>few|TRBJ2-2|TRBV4-1|TRBD2
CASSQEAGVYTGELFF
TGCGCCAGCAGCCAAGAGGCGGGAGTGTACACCGGGGAGCTGTTTTTT
>.|TRBJ1-2|TRBV6-1|.
CASSEQPEDNIGGYTF
TGTGCCAGCAGTGAGCAACCGGAAGACAATATTGGTGGCTACACCTTC
>.|TRBJ2-5|TRBV4-2|TRBD2
CASSQGEGRGEETQYF
TGTGCCAGCAGCCAAGGGGAGGGACGGGGGGAAGAGACCCAGTACTTC
>.|TRBJ2-3|TRBV11-2|TRBD2
CASRLAGGRTDTQYF
TGTGCCAGCAGATTAGCGGGGGGGCGGACAGATACGCAGTATTTT
>.|TRBJ1-1|TRBV18|TRBD1
CASSRGQGGNTEAFF
TGTGCCAGCTCTCGAGGACAGGGCGGGAACACTGAAGCTTTCTTT
>.|TRBJ2-5|TRBV6-5|TRBD1
CASSYGTGGQKTQYF
TGTGCCAGCAGTTACGGGACAGGGGGCCAGAAGACCCAGTACTTC
>.|TRBJ2-3|TRBV7-6|TRBD2
CASSLDGAGVSTDTQYF
TGTGCCAGCAGCTTAGATGGGGCGGGGGTTAGCACAGATACGCAGTATTTT
>.|TRBJ2-1|TRBV2|TRBD2
CASSEGLAAYNEQFF
TGTGCCAGCAGTGAAGGACTAGCAGCCTACAATGAGCAGTTCTTC
>.|TRBJ2-2|TRBV7-8|TRBD1
CASSLGGRGRVNGELFF
TGTGCCAGCAGCTTAGGTGGCAGGGGGCGAGTAAACGGGGAGCTGTTTTTT
>.|TRBJ1-5|TRBV10-3|TRBD1
CAISDVTGPQPQHF
TGTGCCATCAGTGATGTGACAGGGCCTCAGCCCCAGCATTTT
>.|TRBJ2-3|TRBV10-1|.
CASSHGQLGVGDTQYF
TGCGCCAGCAGTCATGGACAGCTCGGAGTGGGAGATACGCAGTATTTT
>once|TRBJ1-2|TRBV29-1|TRBD1
CSVEGTGGNGYTF
TGCAGCGTTGAGGGGACAGGGGGTAATGGCTACACCTTC